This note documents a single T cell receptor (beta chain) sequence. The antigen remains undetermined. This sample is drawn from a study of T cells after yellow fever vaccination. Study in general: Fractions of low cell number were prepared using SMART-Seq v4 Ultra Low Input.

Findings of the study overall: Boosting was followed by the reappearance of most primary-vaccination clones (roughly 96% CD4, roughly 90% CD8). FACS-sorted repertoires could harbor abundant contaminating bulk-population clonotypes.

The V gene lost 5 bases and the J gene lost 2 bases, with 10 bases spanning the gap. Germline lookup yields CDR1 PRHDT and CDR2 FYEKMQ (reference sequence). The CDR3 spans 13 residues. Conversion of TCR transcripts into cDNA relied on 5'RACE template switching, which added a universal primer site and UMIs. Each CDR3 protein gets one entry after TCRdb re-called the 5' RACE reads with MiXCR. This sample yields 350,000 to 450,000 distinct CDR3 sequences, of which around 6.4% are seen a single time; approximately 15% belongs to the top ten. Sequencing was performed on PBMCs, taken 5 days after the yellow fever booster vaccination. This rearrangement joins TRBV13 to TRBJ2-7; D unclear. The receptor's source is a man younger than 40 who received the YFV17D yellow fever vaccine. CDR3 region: CASSRMGAYEQYF. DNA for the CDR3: TGTGCCAGCAGCCGGATGGGCGCCTACGAGCAGTACTTC.